One and the same sample provided the 18 T cell receptor beta chains below, sequenced in a study of molecular identifiers for immune sequencing clone quantification. TCRdb independently ran MiXCR on the PCR reads; one entry per CDR3 protein. The sample shows 400,000 to 600,000 distinct CDR3 sequences, roughly 24% of them seen only once. What was sequenced was naive CD8+ T cells from blood, with Jurkat cell RNA spiked in. Subset reported: FACS-sorted CD8+CD4-CCR7+CD45RA+ naive T cells. These receptors were taken from a human donor in good health. Some libraries in this study had Jurkat cell RNA spiked in.

The chain joins TRBV19 to TRBJ1-1; D unresolved. V lost 6 bases and J lost 1, with 12 bases in between. Germline V CDR1 and CDR2: LNHDA, SQIVND (reference sequence). The CDR3 is made up of 14 amino acids. CDR3 nucleotide sequence: TGTGCCAGTAGGCCAGACCCGGGGAACACTGAAGCTTTCTTT. Residues: CASRPDPGNTEAFF.

This clonotype was seen more than once but under ten times. The V and J genes are TRBV29-1 and TRBJ1-3, with 9 bases matching TRBD1. Germline V gene lookup returns CDR1 SQVTM and CDR2 ANQGSEA. CDR3 length equals 15 residues. V lost 6 bases to trimming and J lost 4 bases; unmatched junction nucleotides: 10. The DNA of the CDR3 is TGCAGCGTCCGTCAGGGACAGGGACCCGGAAACACCATATATTTT. It encodes CSVRQGQGPGNTIYF. Looking up the rest from reference TRBV29-1 and TRBJ1-3 gives the full variable domain: SAVISQKPSRDICQRGTSLTIQCQVDSQVTMMFWYRQQPGQSLTLIATANQGSEATYESGFVIDKFPISRPNLTFSTLTVSNMSPEDSSIYLCSVRQGQGPGNTIYFGEGSWLTVV.

This chain links TRBV12-3 or TRBV12-4 with TRBJ1-3; D remains unclear. Trimming cost V 7 bases and J 0 bases, with 7 bases left between them. CDR3 length equals 13 residues. In DNA form, the CDR3 reads TGTGCCAGCATCCGGTTCTCTGGAAACACCATATATTTT. Protein product: CASIRFSGNTIYF.

The table lists this clonotype with a few counts. J is TRBJ2-1 and V is TRBV20-1; 11 bases map to TRBD2. Germline lookup yields CDR1 DFQATT and CDR2 SNEGSKA (reference sequence). After removal of 7 bases from V and 8 bases from J, the junction contained 13 bases not matched to a gene. The CDR3 length is 15 residues. Here the CDR3 DNA reads TGCAGTGTAATTCCCCTAGCGGGAGGATGGGATGAGCAGTTCTTC. Protein: CSVIPLAGGWDEQFF.

This clonotype was found many times. The V and J genes are TRBV5-6 and TRBJ2-4; 9 bases line up with TRBD1. V was clipped by 2 bases and J by 2 bases; unmatched bases: 2. The germline V gene encodes CDR1 SGHDT and CDR2 YYEEEE. The CDR3 length is 15 residues. Here the CDR3 DNA reads TGTGCCAGCAGCTTTGGACAGGGGTCCAAAAACATTCAGTACTTC. Protein: CASSFGQGSKNIQYF. Full variable domain (remainder filled in from reference TRBV5-6 and TRBJ2-4): DAGVTQSPTHLIKTRGQQVTLRCSPKSGHDTVSWYQQALGQGPQFIFQYYEEEERQRGNFPDRFSGHQFPNYSSELNVNALLLGDSALYLCASSFGQGSKNIQYFGAGTRLSVL.

The table lists this clonotype with a count of one. The chain carries TRBV5-6 and TRBJ1-1, with 7 bases fitting TRBD1. Germline CDR1 and CDR2: SGHDT and YYEEEE. The V gene end was trimmed by 4 bases and the J gene end by 4 bases; junction bases not matched to a gene: 10. The CDR3 is 15 amino acids. The CDR3 nucleotides are TGTGCCAGCAGCCCCCACCACCAGGGGGGCACTGAAGCTTTCTTT. It translates to CASSPHHQGGTEAFF. Combining the CDR3 with reference TRBV5-6 and TRBJ1-1 gives the whole variable domain DAGVTQSPTHLIKTRGQQVTLRCSPKSGHDTVSWYQQALGQGPQFIFQYYEEEERQRGNFPDRFSGHQFPNYSSELNVNALLLGDSALYLCASSPHHQGGTEAFFGQGTRLTVV.

The rearrangement uses TRBV10-3 and TRBJ2-4; a possible D gene is TRBD1 (5 bases). This CDR3 is 17 amino acids long. CDR1 ENHRY and CDR2 SYGVKD come from the germline V gene. Trimming took off 0 bases at V and 1 base at J, with 13 bases between the two ends. CDR3 in amino acids: CAISESFYSGAKNIQYF. The CDR3 nucleotides read TGTGCCATCAGTGAGTCGTTTTATTCAGGGGCCAAAAACATTCAGTACTTC.

Worth noting for this clonotype: The germline gene is not matched at one end of the junction; a read error may be the cause. This chain connects TRBV29-1 to TRBJ2-1; D unclear. The V gene's germline CDR1 is SQVTM and CDR2 ANQGSEA. This CDR3 has 11 amino acids. In nucleotides, the CDR3 is TGCAGCGCTGAAGTTAACAATGAGCAGTTCTTC. It codes for CSAEVNNEQFF.

This clonotype was observed many times. This chain uses TRBV4-3 with TRBJ2-5, with a tentative D call TRBD2 (6 bases). The ends were cut back, 0 bases at V and 3 bases at J, with 11 bases in the middle. Germline assignment: CDR1 LGHNA and CDR2 YSLEER. The CDR3 is 15 amino acids. CDR3 sequence (DNA): TGCGCCAGCAGCCAAGAAAGCGGGTACGAAGAGACCCAGTACTTC. Translating gives CASSQESGYEETQYF.

With regard to this clonotype: A much more abundant neighbour one base away suggests this may be a read error. The conserved phenylalanine or tryptophan is not found at the CDR3 terminus, so this likely reflects a read error. The V call is TRBV4-1, the J call TRBJ2-3; D unresolved. Germline assignment: CDR1 MGHRA and CDR2 YSYEKL. The CDR3 sequence is 13 residues long. V gave up 1 base and J gave up 6 bases, with 8 bases separating them. The CDR3 reads CASSQAGSDTQYL. The CDR3 DNA follows: TGCGCCAGCAGCCAAGCTGGTAGTGATACGCAGTATCTT.

The rearrangement joins TRBV5-5 to TRBJ2-5; 7 positions match TRBD2. Trimming cost V 1 base and J 1 base; bases outside gene matches: 7. The CDR3 is 16 residues long. CDR1 and CDR2 (germline): SGHKS, YYEKEE (reference sequence). The CDR3 coding sequence is TGTGCCAGCAGCTTGAAGGCAGGGAGGGGCCAAGAGACCCAGTACTTC. It specifies CASSLKAGRGQETQYF.

V gene TRBV3-1 combines with J gene TRBJ2-6; 7 positions match TRBD1. Germline V gives CDR1 LGHDT, CDR2 YNNKEL (reference sequence). J was trimmed by 2 bases and V by 0 bases; bases with no gene match: 10. CDR3 length equals 19 residues. CDR3 nucleotides: TGTGCCAGCAGCCAAGAGACAGGGTGGGAGCTCCCTGGGGCCAACGTCCTGACTTTC. Amino acid sequence: CASSQETGWELPGANVLTF.

The rearrangement joins TRBV24-1 to TRBJ2-2; D may correspond to TRBD1 or TRBD2 (7 bases each). The V and J ends lost 9 bases and 3 bases respectively, with 13 bases between them. This CDR3 is 14 amino acids long. From germline, CDR1 is KGHDR and CDR2 SFDVKD. The DNA of the CDR3 is TGTGCCACCGGGGAGGGGGCGGACACCGGGGAGCTGTTTTTT. Amino acid sequence: CATGEGADTGELFF.

This clonotype occurred many times. The rearrangement uses TRBV24-1 and TRBJ2-2; D gene unclear. Germline V lookup: CDR1 KGHDR, CDR2 SFDVKD. The CDR3 is made up of 13 amino acids. Trimming stripped 7 bases from V and 1 base from J, with 6 bases between. The CDR3 here is CATSDGNTGELFF. The CDR3 DNA follows: TGTGCCACCAGCGACGGGAACACCGGGGAGCTGTTTTTT.

A remark on this clonotype: The junction departs from the called germline gene at one end, perhaps through a read error. The chain uses TRBV5-6 and TRBJ2-1; 13 positions match TRBD2. The CDR3 contains 19 residues. CDR1 and CDR2 from the germline V gene are SGHDT and YYEEEE. As DNA, the CDR3 is TGTGCCATCAGCCCCCCCCGGACTAGCGGGAGATCCCCCTACAATGAGCAGGTCTTC. Protein product: CAISPPRTSGRSPYNEQVF.

A word on this clonotype: Mismatch with germline at one junction end may stem from a read error. The V call is TRBV9, the J call TRBJ2-7; the match to TRBD2 covers 10 bases. The CDR3 length is 20 residues. Germline V CDR1 and CDR2: SGDLS, YYNGEE. CDR3 coding DNA: TGTGCTAGCAGCGTTCCCGTGGCAGGATCTGGACTAGCGGCCCCCTACGAGCAGTACTTC. Protein: CASSVPVAGSGLAAPYEQYF.

Points on this clonotype: A read error is possible here, since a much larger clone lies one base away. Written as DNA, the CDR3 is TGCAGCGCTGACGGGGTTTCTTGGGAGACCCAGTACTTC. It yields the protein CSADGVSWETQYF. The chain recombines TRBV29-1 with TRBJ2-5, with D perhaps matching TRBD2 (5 bases). The length of the CDR3 is 13 residues. Per the germline V gene, CDR1 is SQVTM and CDR2 is ANQGSEA. Trimming took 7 bases from V and 5 from J, leaving 17 bases between them.

This clonotype showed up just a few times. The chain uses TRBV9 and TRBJ2-1, with 10 bases aligning to TRBD1. Trimming cost V 0 bases and J 13 bases; bases outside gene matches: 7. In germline, CDR1 is SGDLS, CDR2 YYNGEE. The CDR3 consists of 14 residues. CDR3 sequence: CASSVGDRGPLQFF. In nucleotides, the CDR3 is TGTGCCAGCAGCGTAGGGGACAGGGGCCCGCTTCAGTTCTTC.